The 4 T cell receptor beta chains in this list originate from one sample, sequenced in a study of blood T cell repertoires in COVID-19. The table came from immunoSEQ multiplex PCR; TCRdb's copy has only in-frame clones and leaves some out. The sample consists of roughly 260,000 clones, 85% to 90% of them appearing once. Source material: peripheral blood. These receptors were collected from a woman aged 30 to 39 with COVID-19, enrolled during active disease.

The genes are TRBV10-2 and TRBJ2-1, with TRBD2 identical over 7 bases. This CDR3 has 13 residues. Per the germline V gene, CDR1 is WSHSY and CDR2 is SAAADI. V dropped 3 bases and J dropped 7; count of bases not matched to a gene: 3. CDR3 in amino acids: CASSELARNEQFF. The CDR3 nucleotides read TGCGCCAGCAGTGAACTAGCGAGGAATGAGCAGTTCTTC.

This chain connects TRBV7-2 to TRBJ2-1; D may be TRBD2 (6 bases). The CDR3 is 15 amino acids. Germline V gene sequence: CDR1 SGHTA, CDR2 FQGNSA. The V gene lost 5 bases and the J gene lost 2 bases, with 13 bases spanning the gap. CDR3 coding DNA: TGTGCCAGCAGCCCCCGCGGGGCCACCTACAATGAGCAGTTCTTC. It codes for CASSPRGATYNEQFF.

The rearrangement uses TRBV9 and TRBJ2-5; a possible D gene is TRBD1 (5 bases). V gave up 0 bases and J gave up 1 base, with 13 bases separating them. The CDR3 length is 16 residues. CDR1 and CDR2 from the germline V gene are SGDLS and YYNGEE. This CDR3 reads CASSVDPGLGQETQYF. The CDR3 DNA sequence: TGTGCCAGCAGCGTAGATCCAGGGTTGGGCCAAGAGACCCAGTACTTC.

This chain uses TRBV28 with TRBJ1-2; the D gene is possibly TRBD1 (6 bases). Germline loops: CDR1 MDHEN, CDR2 SYDVKM. CDR3 length: 14 residues. Trimming shortened V by 0 bases and J by 8 bases, and 13 bases separated the two germline ends. CDR3 DNA sequence: TGTGCCAGCAGTTTATGGGGGGCACTGAGGGGCTACACCTTC. Residues: CASSLWGALRGYTF.